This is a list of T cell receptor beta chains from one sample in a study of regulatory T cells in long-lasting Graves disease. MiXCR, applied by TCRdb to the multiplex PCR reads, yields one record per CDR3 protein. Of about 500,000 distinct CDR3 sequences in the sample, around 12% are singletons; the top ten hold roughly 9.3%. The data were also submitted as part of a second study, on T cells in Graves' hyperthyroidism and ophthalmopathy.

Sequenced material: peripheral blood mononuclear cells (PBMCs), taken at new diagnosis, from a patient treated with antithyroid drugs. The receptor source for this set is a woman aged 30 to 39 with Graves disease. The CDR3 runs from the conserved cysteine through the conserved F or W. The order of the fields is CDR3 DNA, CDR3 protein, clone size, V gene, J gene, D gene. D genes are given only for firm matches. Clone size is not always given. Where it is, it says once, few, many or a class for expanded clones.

TGTGCCAGCAGCCCGGGACAGGGAGGCGAGCAGTACTTC	CASSPGQGGEQYF	many	TRBV7-2	TRBJ2-7	TRBD1
TGTGCCAGCAGTCCTCCTCACGGGGGCGAGCAGTACTTC	CASSPPHGGEQYF	.	TRBV28	TRBJ2-7	.
TGTGCCAGCAGCCCGAGCGGGGGGTCGTTCACCGGGGAGCTGTTTTTT	CASSPSGGSFTGELFF	many	TRBV3-1	TRBJ2-2	TRBD2
TGTGCCAGCAGCGTAGGGGGACAGGGGTGGGGCACTGATGCTTTCTTT	CASSVGGQGWGTDAFF	.	TRBV9	TRBJ1-1	TRBD1
TGCGCCAGCTCCCGGGGGGGAGGTACAGATACGCAGTATTTT	CASSRGGGTDTQYF	many	TRBV4-3	TRBJ2-3	TRBD2
TGTGCCAGCACTTTAGGACGGTGGGAAACTGAAGCTTTCTTT	CASTLGRWETEAFF	.	TRBV6-1	TRBJ1-1	.
TGTGCCAGCAGCGTATCCTGGGCTGGGGCCAACGTCCTGACTTTC	CASSVSWAGANVLTF	few	TRBV9	TRBJ2-6	.
TGTGCCAGCAGTGAAGGAACGACTGGGAGAGAGACCCAGTACTTC	CASSEGTTGRETQYF	.	TRBV2	TRBJ2-5	.
TGTGCCAGCAGCCGGCAGAGAGGCAGGACTGAAGCTTTCTTT	CASSRQRGRTEAFF	many	TRBV11-2	TRBJ1-1	.
TGTGCCAGCAGCCCCCGTAGAACAGGTCTCAACGAGCAGTACTTC	CASSPRRTGLNEQYF	many	TRBV7-9	TRBJ2-7	.
TGTGCCAGCAGCCAAAATTCTAACAAGGAGGATACGCAGTATTTT	CASSQNSNKEDTQYF	.	TRBV14	TRBJ2-3	.
TGTGCCAGCCAAACAGGGTCCTCTGGAAACACCATATATTTT	CASQTGSSGNTIYF	many	TRBV6-1	TRBJ1-3	.
TGTGCCAGCAGTCCCCAAGGTAGCGGGAGCCACGAGCAGTACTTC	CASSPQGSGSHEQYF	.	TRBV9	TRBJ2-7	TRBD2
TGTGCCAGCAGCAAGGCCGGGACTAGCGGGGTAAATGAGCAGTTCTTC	CASSKAGTSGVNEQFF	many	TRBV12-3/TRBV12-4	TRBJ2-1	TRBD2
TGTGCCAGCAGCTCTGACACAGGGGACGAGCAGTACTTC	CASSSDTGDEQYF	many	TRBV7-3	TRBJ2-7	TRBD1
TGTGCCAGCAGCACCTGGACAGGGACCTATGGCTACACCTTC	CASSTWTGTYGYTF	many	TRBV5-6	TRBJ1-2	TRBD1
TGTGCCAGCAGTTTAGGGGACAGGGACGATGAAAAACTGTTTTTT	CASSLGDRDDEKLFF	few	TRBV12-3/TRBV12-4	TRBJ1-4	TRBD1
TGTGCCTGGCGCCCCCCAGGGATTTACTATGGCTACACCTTC	CAWRPPGIYYGYTF	.	TRBV30	TRBJ1-2	.
TGTGCCAGTATGCCCCTGCGACTTCCAGGGGCAGATAGCAATCAGCCCCAGCATTTT	CASMPLRLPGADSNQPQHF	.	TRBV19	TRBJ1-5	.
TGTGCCAGCAGTCGGACAGGGGAATTCGATGGCTACACCTTC	CASSRTGEFDGYTF	few	TRBV6-1	TRBJ1-2	TRBD1
TGTGCCAGCAGCCCGCCGGGACTACATTACAATGGGCAGTTCTTC	CASSPPGLHYNGQFF	.	TRBV12-3/TRBV12-4	TRBJ2-1	TRBD2
TGTGCCAGCAGCTCGACCCCACAGGCCACTGTGAGCACTGAAGCTTTCTTT	CASSSTPQATVSTEAFF	many	TRBV5-8	TRBJ1-1	.
TGTGCCATCAGTGAGGACCCGAGTTACGAGCAGTACTTC	CAISEDPSYEQYF	many	TRBV10-3	TRBJ2-7	.
TGCGCCAGCAGCCAAGATGGGACCGGATACACTGAAGCTTTCTTT	CASSQDGTGYTEAFF	few	TRBV4-3	TRBJ1-1	.
TGCAGTGCTCCTCGCCAGCCTAGAGAGCAGTTCTTC	CSAPRQPREQFF	.	TRBV20-1	TRBJ2-1	.
TGTGCCAGCAGTTTTTTACTAGCGGGAGCTAAGGAGCAGTACTTC	CASSFLLAGAKEQYF	few	TRBV28	TRBJ2-7	TRBD2
TGTGCCTGGAGTGTACGCGGGGACAGCACATCCACTGGAAACACCATATATTTT	CAWSVRGDSTSTGNTIYF	many	TRBV30	TRBJ1-3	TRBD1
TGTGCCAGCAGCTCAGGAGGGCCCACCTACAATGAGCAGTTCTTC	CASSSGGPTYNEQFF	few	TRBV11-1	TRBJ2-1	.
TGTGCCACCAGTGAGCCTCAGGGGGGGTCCTACAATGAGCAGTTCTTC	CATSEPQGGSYNEQFF	many	TRBV24-1	TRBJ2-1	.
TGTGCCAGTAGCGGGAGGACAGGGGAAGATCAGCCCCAGCATTTT	CASSGRTGEDQPQHF	many	TRBV19	TRBJ1-5	TRBD1
TGTGCCAGCAGCCGCGATCTGAGGGGCGTGGATGAGCAGTTCTTC	CASSRDLRGVDEQFF	many	TRBV7-9	TRBJ2-1	.
TGTGCCAGCAGCTTGGAAGTTAGCAACAGGGTTGAGCAGTTCTTC	CASSLEVSNRVEQFF	few	TRBV5-4	TRBJ2-1	.
TGCGCCAGCAGCCTAGCCCTTGGGACTAGCGGGAAGAATGAGCAGTTCTTC	CASSLALGTSGKNEQFF	many	TRBV4-3	TRBJ2-1	TRBD2
TGTGCCAGCAGCTTAGACCCCTTGAAGCGGGAGCAGTACTTC	CASSLDPLKREQYF	many	TRBV7-9	TRBJ2-7	.
TGTGCCTGGAGTGCCCCGGGACAGGGCACCAATGAGCAGTTCTTC	CAWSAPGQGTNEQFF	few	TRBV30	TRBJ2-1	TRBD1
TGTGCCTGGAGTGTGGGGGGCATTTCCTACAATGAGCAGTTCTTC	CAWSVGGISYNEQFF	many	TRBV30	TRBJ2-1	.
TGTGCCAGCAGTCCGACCGGGCCCAGGATTGGCGGGGAGCTGTTTTTT	CASSPTGPRIGGELFF	few	TRBV6-1	TRBJ2-2	.
TGTGCCAGCAGTGAAAAAAGGGGAAGGATCAATGAAGCTTTCTTT	CASSEKRGRINEAFF	.	TRBV6-2/TRBV6-3	TRBJ1-1	.
TGCAGTGCTAGTGTGGTGGGAGGGAGCGAGCAGTACTTC	CSASVVGGSEQYF	many	TRBV20-1	TRBJ2-7	TRBD2
TGTGCCAGCAGCCGGGCTCCGGGAGGGCAGGCAGATACGCAGTATTTT	CASSRAPGGQADTQYF	few	TRBV13	TRBJ2-3	TRBD2
TGTGCCAGCAGCCCCTTACGGACAGGGCAAGGGACCGGGGAGCTGTTTTTT	CASSPLRTGQGTGELFF	many	TRBV11-2	TRBJ2-2	TRBD1
TGTGCCTGGCATAGTATGAGGACAGCGGGACCTTATGGCTACACCTTC	CAWHSMRTAGPYGYTF	many	TRBV30	TRBJ1-2	.
TGTGCCAGCAGGTCTACCCGTTTTCGATCTAAACTAGCGGGAGCCTACGAGCAGTACTTC	CASRSTRFRSKLAGAYEQYF	many	TRBV28	TRBJ2-7	TRBD2
TGTGCCAGTGGTCCCCGGACAGGACCTTTTAGCAATCAGCCCCAGCATTTT	CASGPRTGPFSNQPQHF	few	TRBV19	TRBJ1-5	TRBD1
TGCAGTGCTAGAGTGAGCGGGAACACAGATACGCAGTATTTT	CSARVSGNTDTQYF	many	TRBV20-1	TRBJ2-3	TRBD2
TGTGCCAGCAAAATTAGCCAGATCTATGGCTACACCTTC	CASKISQIYGYTF	.	TRBV6-2/TRBV6-3	TRBJ1-2	.